This is a list of T cell receptor beta chains from one sample in a study of cytomegalovirus exposure and HLA in healthy donors. Produced via immunoSEQ multiplex PCR; TCRdb's table is partial and in-frame only. This sample has over 100,000 clones, with 50% to 65% found just once. The material sequenced was PBMCs. The receptors stem from a man aged 35 to 55 in good health and CMV-seropositive. Each CDR3 is given with its conserved first and last residue. A D gene is named only where the DNA matches it firmly. Not all rows give a size; the values are once, few, many and, for expanded clones, a class.

V gene: TRBV27; J gene: TRBJ2-7; clone size: NA; D gene: NA; CDR3 protein: CASGTGPFSLGPFNEQYF
V gene: TRBV7-3; J gene: TRBJ2-6; clone size: NA; D gene: NA; CDR3 protein: CASSAGLITSGANVLTF
V gene: TRBV6-5; J gene: TRBJ2-1; clone size: NA; D gene: NA; CDR3 protein: CASSYSVQGGNEQFF
V gene: TRBV7-8; J gene: TRBJ1-1; clone size: NA; D gene: NA; CDR3 protein: CASSSRGWNTEAFF
V gene: TRBV28; J gene: TRBJ1-5; clone size: NA; D gene: TRBD1; CDR3 protein: CASSYRQGNQPQHF
V gene: TRBV4-2; J gene: TRBJ1-6; clone size: NA; D gene: NA; CDR3 protein: CASSQVSPRTRKLYNSPLHF
V gene: TRBV30; J gene: TRBJ2-1; clone size: NA; D gene: TRBD2; CDR3 protein: CACTGTSGSNEQFF
V gene: TRBV7-9; J gene: TRBJ1-5; clone size: NA; D gene: NA; CDR3 protein: CASSLALGLSNQPQHF
V gene: TRBV6-4; J gene: TRBJ2-3; clone size: NA; D gene: NA; CDR3 protein: CASSVNHGDTQYF
V gene: TRBV5-4; J gene: TRBJ2-5; clone size: NA; D gene: NA; CDR3 protein: CASSLASVQETQYF
V gene: TRBV5-8; J gene: TRBJ2-1; clone size: few; D gene: TRBD1; CDR3 protein: CASSSGQTGYNEQFF
V gene: TRBV18; J gene: TRBJ2-5; clone size: NA; D gene: NA; CDR3 protein: CASSPPAGGSQETQYF